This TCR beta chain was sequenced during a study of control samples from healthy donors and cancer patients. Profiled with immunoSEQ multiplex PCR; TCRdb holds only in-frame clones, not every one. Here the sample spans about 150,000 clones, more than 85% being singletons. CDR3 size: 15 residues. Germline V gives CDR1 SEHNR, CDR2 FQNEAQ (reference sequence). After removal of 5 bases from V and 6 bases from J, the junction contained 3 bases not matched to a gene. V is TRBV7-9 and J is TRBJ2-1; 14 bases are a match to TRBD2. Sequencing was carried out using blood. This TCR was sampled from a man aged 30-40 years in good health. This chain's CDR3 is CASSTTSGGANEQFF. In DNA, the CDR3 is TGTGCCAGCAGCACGACTAGCGGGGGGGCCAATGAGCAGTTCTTC.